This T cell receptor (beta chain) was identified during a study of cytomegalovirus exposure and HLA in healthy donors. Study-level findings and limits: The investigators catalogued 150 to 200 TCR beta chains as cytomegalovirus-associated. Rare TCR sequences dominated, though some public TCRs recurred in many donors. Indistinguishable V segments such as TRBV6-2 and TRBV6-3 were excluded.

The PCR was carried out with 60 Vbeta primers and 13 Jbeta primers. Generated by immunoSEQ multiplex PCR, the TCRdb table keeps only in-frame clones and is missing some. The data contain roughly 120,000 clones, under 85% of them seen just once; the ten biggest clones take up roughly 13%. This clone came up once. The antigen is unknown. Deletions cut 0 bases from V and 2 bases from J, with 8 bases between. The CDR3 runs 14 residues. The germline V gene encodes CDR1 SGHRS and CDR2 YFSETQ. This clonotype originated in a middle-aged woman in good health and CMV-seropositive. This chain links TRBV5-1 with TRBJ2-5, with D possibly TRBD2 on 6 matching bases. The sequenced material came from PBMCs. CDR3 sequence (DNA): TGCGCCAGCAGCTTGGGGGCGGGGCAAGAGACCCAGTACTTC. Its translation is CASSLGAGQETQYF.